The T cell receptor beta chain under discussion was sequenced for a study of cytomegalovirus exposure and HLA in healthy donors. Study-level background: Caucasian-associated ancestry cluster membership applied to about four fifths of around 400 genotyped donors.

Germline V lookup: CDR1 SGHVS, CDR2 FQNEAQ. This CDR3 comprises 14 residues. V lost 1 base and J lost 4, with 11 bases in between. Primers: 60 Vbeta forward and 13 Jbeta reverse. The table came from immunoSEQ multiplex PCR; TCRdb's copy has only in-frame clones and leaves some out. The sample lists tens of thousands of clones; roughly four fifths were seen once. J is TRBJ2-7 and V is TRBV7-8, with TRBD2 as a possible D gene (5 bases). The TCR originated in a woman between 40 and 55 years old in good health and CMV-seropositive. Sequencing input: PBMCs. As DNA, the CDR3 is TGTGCCAGCAGCTTAGACCCTAGCAGATACGAGCAGTACTTC. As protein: CASSLDPSRYEQYF.